This TCR beta chain stems from a study of T cells after yellow fever vaccination. Study conclusions and caveats: Just a small share of clonotypes turned up in the CD4 compartment as well as the CD8 compartment. Reappearance after the booster was observed for most primary-vaccination clones (about 96% CD4, about 91% CD8).

TCRdb recomputed calls from the 5' RACE reads with MiXCR, one row per CDR3 protein. The table records more than 250,000 distinct CDR3 sequences, roughly 7% of them present only once. The V and J ends lost 1 base and 2 bases respectively, with 14 bases between them. Germline-derived CDR1 and CDR2 are LGHDT and YNNKEL (reference sequence). The length of the CDR3 is 16 residues. There are a few counts of this clonotype. Its antigen is unknown. Material: PBMCs, obtained roughly seven weeks after the first yellow fever vaccination. The clonotype originates from a man aged 18 to 29 who received the YFV17D yellow fever vaccine. The J gene is TRBJ1-2, the V gene TRBV3-1; a possible D gene is TRBD1 (5 bases). The CDR3, as DNA: TGTGCCAGCAGCCAAGGTCGGGGGACGGTCAACTATGGCTACACCTTC. It encodes CASSQGRGTVNYGYTF.